The clone carrying this T cell receptor (beta chain) has a handful of counts. The antigen remains unidentified. The CDR3 loop spans 15 amino acids. Germline values: CDR1 ENHRY, CDR2 SYGVKD. The V and J ends lost 7 bases and 5 bases, in that order; junction bases with no gene match: 9. The repertoire was sequenced with immunoSEQ multiplex PCR; TCRdb's copy has only in-frame clones and lacks some. The sample lists tens of thousands of clones, 81% seen once, with just over 4% in the top ten. This entry is derived from a study of T cells in tumors after PD-1 blockade. Looking at the study overall: Treatment was either pembrolizumab 200 mg every 3 weeks or cemiplimab 350 mg every 2 weeks. Daily vismodegib 150 mg continued in a subset of anti-PD-1-treated patients.

Study outcomes and limitations: Some novel exhausted tumor clones appeared in pre-treatment blood, suggesting peripheral recruitment.

The V and J genes are TRBV10-3 and TRBJ2-2, with TRBD1 matching 8 bases. The starting material was PBMCs, obtained before anti-PD-1 treatment. This receptor was identified in a human donor with basal cell carcinoma. As DNA, the CDR3 is TGTGCCATCACTCCGGGACAGGACTATACCGGGGAGCTGTTTTTT. It yields the protein CAITPGQDYTGELFF.